The source of this TCR beta chain is a study of spatial heterogeneity in lung cancer. Specified time point: blood at routine non-recurrence follow-up after resection. Sequencing was performed on whole RNA extracted from tumor and nontumor lung tissue, or from frozen PBMC, and the material was left unsorted. Germline V gene sequence: CDR1 PRHDT, CDR2 FYEKMQ (reference sequence). The V end lost 1 base, the J end lost 7 bases, and 4 bases lay between the germline ends. This CDR3 comprises 11 residues. In TCRdb, the 5' RACE reads were re-called with MiXCR into one record per CDR3 protein. The data show 85,000 to 100,000 distinct CDR3 sequences, roughly a fifth seen once.

The TCR comes from a male donor with early-stage non-small cell lung cancer. Sequenced material: PBMCs, taken at follow-up. V and J are TRBV13 and TRBJ1-2; D is ambiguous. Written as DNA, the CDR3 is TGTGCCAGCAGCTTAGACAGTGGCTACACCTTC. Translating it yields CASSLDSGYTF.